The T cell receptor beta chain under discussion was sequenced for a study of OX40 agonist ivuxolimab in advanced cancers. The wider study: Patients received the agonistic anti-OX40 (CD134) antibody ivuxolimab.

This clone came up a few times. Some clones are missing from TCRdb's copy, which holds only in-frame ones; the method was immunoSEQ multiplex PCR. The table shows approximately 91,000 clones, with 70% to 90% occurring only once. The V gene end was trimmed by 5 bases and the J gene end by 8 bases; junction bases not matched to a gene: 11. The CDR3 totals 15 residues. Germline values: CDR1 LGHNT, CDR2 FRNRAP. The sample here was CD4+ or CD8+ T cells sorted from blood, taken in a trial of the OX40 agonist ivuxolimab. The chain combines TRBV12-5 with TRBJ2-1, with TRBD2 matching over 8 bases. The receptor comes from an adult with an advanced solid tumor such as melanoma, head and neck, liver or kidney cancer. The CDR3 here is CASGPTGTSGDEQFF. The CDR3 DNA is TGTGCTAGTGGTCCGACTGGGACTAGTGGGGATGAGCAGTTCTTC.